The entry below gives a single T cell receptor (beta chain) sequence along with its context. What it binds is unknown. The germline V gene has CDR1 DFQATT and CDR2 SNEGSKA (reference sequence). CDR3 size: 16 residues. V lost 5 bases and J 1 base, leaving 17 bases between the germline ends. The time point is: persistent/refractory GD, antithyroid drugs over 5 years with positive TRAb. Scientists built the TCR library using RNA that was extracted from PBMCs. Graves' disease diagnosis was established per American Thyroid Association guidelines. Each patient gave Nine milliliters of EDTA-anticoagulated peripheral blood. The data originate from a study of regulatory T cells in long-lasting Graves disease. Study-level results: Persistent disease preferred TRBV28, TRBJ1-2 and TRBJ2-5.

Sequencing libraries for TCR beta were prepared with iRepertoire HTBI primers and Arm-PCR of CDR3 regions. TCRdb ran MiXCR on the multiplex PCR reads and lists one entry per CDR3 protein. The repertoire holds approximately 470,000 distinct CDR3 sequences, with about 20% as singletons. The origin of this receptor is a female donor with Graves disease. The starting material was peripheral blood mononuclear cells (PBMCs), obtained when the disease was refractory, from a patient treated with antithyroid drugs. V and J are TRBV20-1 and TRBJ2-2; D perhaps matches TRBD1 (6 bases). The DNA for the CDR3 is TGCAGTGCTGGGGAGTGGGGGCAACTGAACACCGGGGAGCTGTTTTTT. Its translation is CSAGEWGQLNTGELFF.